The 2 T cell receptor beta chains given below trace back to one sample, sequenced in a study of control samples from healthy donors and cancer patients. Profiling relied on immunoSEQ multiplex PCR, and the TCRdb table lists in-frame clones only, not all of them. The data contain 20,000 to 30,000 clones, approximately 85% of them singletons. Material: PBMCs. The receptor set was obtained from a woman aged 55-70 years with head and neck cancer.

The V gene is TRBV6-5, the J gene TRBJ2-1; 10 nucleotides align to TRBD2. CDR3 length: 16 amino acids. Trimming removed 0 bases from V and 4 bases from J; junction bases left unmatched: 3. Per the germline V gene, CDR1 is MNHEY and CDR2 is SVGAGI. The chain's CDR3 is CASSYSGLASYNEQFF. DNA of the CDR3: TGTGCCAGCAGTTACTCGGGACTAGCGAGTTACAATGAGCAGTTCTTC.

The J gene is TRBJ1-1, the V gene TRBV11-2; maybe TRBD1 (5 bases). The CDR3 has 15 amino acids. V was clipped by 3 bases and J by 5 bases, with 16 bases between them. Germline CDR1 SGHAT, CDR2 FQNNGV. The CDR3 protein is CASSLGPRGRTEAFF. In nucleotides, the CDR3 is TGTGCCAGCAGCTTGGGCCCAAGGGGTCGGACTGAAGCTTTCTTT.